This is a list of T cell receptor beta chains from one sample in a study of shared clonotypes between healthy human individuals. TCRdb keeps only in-frame clones here, not all; method: immunoSEQ multiplex PCR. The sample lists about 600,000 clones, around 95% seen once, with roughly 0.1% in the top ten. The sample was naive CD8+ T cells sorted from blood. The receptors here all came from a woman in her twenties or thirties in good health. Both conserved end residues are trimmed from each CDR3. The order of the fields is V gene, J gene, CDR3 protein.

v_gene: TRBV7-9
j_gene: TRBJ1-1
CDR3aa: ASSPWSGTGIQVEAF

v_gene: TRBV7-2
j_gene: TRBJ2-5
CDR3aa: ASSLEGGETQY

v_gene: TRBV5-6
j_gene: TRBJ2-7
CDR3aa: ASSGTAGVTYEQY

v_gene: TRBV5-6
j_gene: TRBJ1-2
CDR3aa: ASSLEGSNYGYT

v_gene: TRBV7-9
j_gene: TRBJ2-4
CDR3aa: ASSLGTGDIIAKNIQY

v_gene: TRBV5-6
j_gene: TRBJ1-6
CDR3aa: ASSLGKDGSPLH

v_gene: TRBV4-1
j_gene: TRBJ1-4
CDR3aa: ASSPRATTNEKLF

v_gene: TRBV27
j_gene: TRBJ2-3
CDR3aa: ASSFWSGGTDTQY

v_gene: TRBV6-1
j_gene: TRBJ2-6
CDR3aa: ASRLRSGANVLT

v_gene: TRBV21-1
j_gene: TRBJ2-3
CDR3aa: ASNGASSSTDTQY

v_gene: TRBV5-6
j_gene: TRBJ2-1
CDR3aa: ASSPTGTGVHEQF

v_gene: TRBV2
j_gene: TRBJ2-4
CDR3aa: ASRGTSQYIQY

v_gene: TRBV27
j_gene: TRBJ2-6
CDR3aa: ASSQKGSGVSGANVLT

v_gene: TRBV27
j_gene: TRBJ2-2
CDR3aa: ASSLGAGVNTGELF

v_gene: TRBV28
j_gene: TRBJ2-7
CDR3aa: ASSLPSRGGSTYEQY

v_gene: TRBV4-2
j_gene: TRBJ2-7
CDR3aa: ASSQPGEGREHEQY

v_gene: TRBV4-1
j_gene: TRBJ1-5
CDR3aa: ASSPRGGSNQPQH

v_gene: TRBV4-1
j_gene: TRBJ1-3
CDR3aa: ASSQGGQGYGNTIY

v_gene: TRBV5-6
j_gene: TRBJ2-1
CDR3aa: ASSLGDPPWNEQF

v_gene: TRBV5-4
j_gene: TRBJ2-7
CDR3aa: ASSLYQGTSEQY

v_gene: TRBV15
j_gene: TRBJ2-2
CDR3aa: ATRMDRGAAGELF

v_gene: TRBV6-5
j_gene: TRBJ2-3
CDR3aa: ASSYLAGVGDTQY

v_gene: TRBV11-2
j_gene: TRBJ1-6
CDR3aa: ASSLNRGSLFSYNSPLH

v_gene: TRBV19
j_gene: TRBJ2-1
CDR3aa: ASSIVGYSYNEQF

v_gene: TRBV28
j_gene: TRBJ1-5
CDR3aa: ASSVKQGFQPQH

v_gene: TRBV7-9
j_gene: TRBJ2-7
CDR3aa: ASSSLAGSYEQY

v_gene: TRBV27
j_gene: TRBJ2-1
CDR3aa: ASSLSPSSYNEQF

v_gene: TRBV29-1
j_gene: TRBJ1-2
CDR3aa: SVPGQNNYGYT

v_gene: TRBV28
j_gene: TRBJ2-7
CDR3aa: ASTSTSFYEQY

v_gene: TRBV4-1
j_gene: TRBJ2-7
CDR3aa: ASSQFGQRERHEQY

v_gene: TRBV29-1
j_gene: TRBJ2-1
CDR3aa: SWDNGNEQF

v_gene: TRBV6-6
j_gene: TRBJ2-5
CDR3aa: ASMGQETQY

v_gene: TRBV28
j_gene: TRBJ2-2
CDR3aa: ASSLELASGHTGELF

v_gene: TRBV6-1
j_gene: TRBJ1-2
CDR3aa: ASSEVEGDYT

v_gene: TRBV4-2
j_gene: TRBJ2-2
CDR3aa: ASSQASGTNTGELF

v_gene: TRBV9
j_gene: TRBJ2-6
CDR3aa: ASSGDRAGANVLT

v_gene: TRBV13
j_gene: -
CDR3aa: ASSGRDSGSYEQY

v_gene: TRBV19
j_gene: TRBJ2-7
CDR3aa: ASSITQGSYEQY

v_gene: TRBV6-5
j_gene: TRBJ2-1
CDR3aa: ASGRLVDEQF

v_gene: TRBV7-9
j_gene: TRBJ1-4
CDR3aa: AGKQNEKLF

v_gene: TRBV4-2
j_gene: TRBJ1-2
CDR3aa: ASSQDVGGHGYT

v_gene: TRBV19
j_gene: TRBJ2-7
CDR3aa: ASSIAGGISYEQY

v_gene: TRBV25-1
j_gene: TRBJ2-1
CDR3aa: ASSWGQGVDEQF

v_gene: TRBV27
j_gene: TRBJ2-1
CDR3aa: ASNIAGSYNEQF

v_gene: TRBV4-1
j_gene: TRBJ2-2
CDR3aa: ASSSRSTGELF

v_gene: TRBV7-9
j_gene: TRBJ2-2
CDR3aa: ASSRPGRTNTGELF

v_gene: TRBV28
j_gene: TRBJ2-1
CDR3aa: ASKPGQSYNEQF

v_gene: TRBV9
j_gene: TRBJ2-2
CDR3aa: ASSVGGGTGELF

v_gene: TRBV28
j_gene: TRBJ1-5
CDR3aa: ASSSGTGYGQPQH

v_gene: TRBV28
j_gene: TRBJ2-3
CDR3aa: ASSFTAGGPFTDTQY

v_gene: TRBV6-6
j_gene: TRBJ2-3
CDR3aa: ASSLALAGGGDTQY

v_gene: TRBV11-2
j_gene: TRBJ2-7
CDR3aa: ASSGLLAGPGAYEQY

v_gene: TRBV7-9
j_gene: TRBJ2-7
CDR3aa: ASSPGQSYEQY

v_gene: TRBV5-4
j_gene: TRBJ2-1
CDR3aa: ASSSNNEQF

v_gene: TRBV5-6
j_gene: TRBJ1-2
CDR3aa: ASSPTYSTYGYT

v_gene: TRBV4-1
j_gene: TRBJ2-1
CDR3aa: ASSPSPPGGGEQF

v_gene: TRBV7-9
j_gene: TRBJ2-7
CDR3aa: ASSPPGETYEQY

v_gene: TRBV28
j_gene: TRBJ1-5
CDR3aa: ASIPQGAYPDSNQPQH

v_gene: TRBV27
j_gene: TRBJ1-2
CDR3aa: ASRTGGTMGGYT